These 18 T cell receptor beta chains share one sample of origin, sequenced in a study of T cell responses to AZD1222 COVID-19 vaccine. TCRdb keeps only in-frame clones here, not all; method: immunoSEQ multiplex PCR. The table includes just under 150,000 clones, about 82% detected once. Sequences were derived from peripheral blood, sampled 28 days after the second AZD1222 dose. The receptors shown here come from an adult who received the AZD1222 COVID-19 vaccine.

This sequence joins TRBV28 and TRBJ1-4; no clear D. The germline CDR1 and CDR2 sequences are MDHEN and SYDVKM. The CDR3 totals 12 residues. The V end was cut by 7 bases, the J end by 11 bases, with 14 bases between. The CDR3 sequence: CASNENVGKLFF. The DNA for the CDR3 is TGTGCCAGCAACGAAAACGTGGGGAAACTGTTTTTT.

This chain joins TRBV30 and TRBJ1-2; D not resolved. Germline assignment: CDR1 GTSNPN and CDR2 SVGIG (reference sequence). CDR3 size: 15 residues. Trimming left V 0 bases short and J 0 bases short, with 11 bases between. CDR3 sequence reads: CAWSVQGGANYGYTF. As DNA, the CDR3 is TGTGCCTGGAGTGTACAAGGAGGAGCTAACTATGGCTACACCTTC.

This clone has only one observation. V gene TRBV18 combines with J gene TRBJ1-2, with D possibly being TRBD1 (6 bases). The V gene lost 1 base and the J gene lost 7 bases, with 19 bases spanning the gap. The CDR3 runs to 16 residues. Per the germline V gene, CDR1 is KGHSH and CDR2 is LQKENI. Written as DNA, the CDR3 is TGTGCCAGCTCACCACTCGGGGGCGCAACATTGGGTGGCTACACCTTC. This codes for CASSPLGGATLGGYTF.

This sequence joins TRBV6-4 and TRBJ1-5; a possible D gene is TRBD1 (5 bases). CDR1 is MRHNA, CDR2 SNTAGT, per germline. V gave up 4 bases and J gave up 6 bases, with 13 bases separating them. There are 14 residues in the CDR3. CDR3 protein: CASSAEIGGQPQHF. In DNA, the CDR3 is TGTGCCAGCAGTGCCGAAATCGGGGGTCAGCCCCAGCATTTT.

The chain couples TRBV7-2 to TRBJ1-5, with no clear D. Deletions cut 4 bases from V and 2 bases from J, with 15 bases between. Germline V lookup: CDR1 SGHTA, CDR2 FQGNSA. The CDR3 contains 16 residues. CDR3 protein: CASSSEAGFRNQPQHF. The CDR3 nucleotides are TGTGCCAGCAGCTCCGAAGCTGGGTTTCGCAATCAGCCCCAGCATTTT.

The V and J genes are TRBV5-1 and TRBJ2-2, with 7 bases lining up with TRBD1. The germline CDR1 and CDR2 sequences are SGHRS and YFSETQ. Trimming took 0 bases from V and 2 from J; bases not matched to a gene: 7. The CDR3 loop spans 17 amino acids. The CDR3 reads CASSLAPTGSNTGELFF. The CDR3 region has the DNA TGCGCCAGCAGCTTGGCCCCGACAGGGAGTAACACCGGGGAGCTGTTTTTT. Full variable domain (outside the CDR3, taken from reference TRBV5-1 and TRBJ2-2): KAGVTQTPRYLIKTRGQQVTLSCSPISGHRSVSWYQQTPGQGLQFLFEYFSETQRNKGNFPGRFSGRQFSNSRSEMNVSTLELGDSALYLCASSLAPTGSNTGELFFGEGSRLTVL.

The chain carries TRBV4-2 and TRBJ2-7, with D unresolved. Looked up from germline, CDR1 is LGHNA and CDR2 is YNFKEQ. The CDR3 is 11 amino acids. V was shortened by 0 bases and J by 5 bases, with 2 bases between the two germline ends. CDR3 loop: CASSQDDEQYF. In nucleotides, the CDR3 is TGTGCCAGCAGCCAAGACGACGAGCAGTACTTC.

The chain is built from TRBV7-2 and TRBJ2-5; 14 bases map to TRBD2. Trimming took 5 bases from V and 7 from J; bases not matched to a gene: 9. There are 16 residues in the CDR3. Looked up from germline, CDR1 is SGHTA and CDR2 is FQGNSA. CDR3 loop: CASSPRLAGGQGTQYF. Here the CDR3 DNA reads TGTGCCAGCAGCCCACGACTAGCGGGGGGGCAGGGGACCCAGTACTTC.

The V call is TRBV7-9, the J call TRBJ2-7; weak D call: TRBD1 (6 bases). CDR3 length: 13 residues. Germline V gives CDR1 SEHNR, CDR2 FQNEAQ (reference sequence). Trimming removed 3 bases at V and 3 bases at J, with 9 bases between. This CDR3 is CASSFADSYEQYF. The CDR3 DNA sequence: TGTGCCAGCAGCTTTGCGGACAGCTACGAGCAGTACTTC.

This clone was picked up a small number of times. The CDR3 DNA reads as TGTGCCAGCAGTTACTCGAAGCGGGACTTGAACACTGAAGCTTTCTTT. It specifies CASSYSKRDLNTEAFF. This chain links TRBV6-5 with TRBJ1-1; D perhaps matches TRBD1 (5 bases). This CDR3 contains 16 residues. Germline-derived CDR1 and CDR2 are MNHEY and SVGAGI. Trimming cost V 0 bases and J 0 bases, with 11 bases left between them.

The V gene is TRBV29-1, the J gene TRBJ2-5; TRBD2 is a possible D gene (5 bases). The germline V gene has CDR1 SQVTM and CDR2 ANQGSEA. The CDR3 runs 13 residues. The germline V and J ends were trimmed by 2 bases and 5 bases, with 12 bases remaining between them. For the CDR3, the DNA is TGCAGCGTTGAAACGGGATTAGTTGAGACCCAGTACTTC. Protein sequence: CSVETGLVETQYF.

V usage is TRBV9 and J usage is TRBJ2-3; D perhaps matches TRBD1 (6 bases). Germline V gene sequence: CDR1 SGDLS, CDR2 YYNGEE. The CDR3 totals 13 residues. Deletions cut 6 bases from V and 2 bases from J, with 10 bases between. DNA for the CDR3: TGTGCCAGCACCGAGGGGGTCACAGATACGCAGTATTTT. This codes for CASTEGVTDTQYF.

V is TRBV11-2 and J is TRBJ2-1; 7 nucleotides line up with TRBD1. Germline CDR1 is SGHAT and CDR2 is FQNNGV. The CDR3 contains 13 residues. V shed 6 bases, J shed 4 bases, and the junction held 3 bases outside the gene matches. The CDR3 sequence: CASRPGQYNEQFF. The DNA for the CDR3 is TGTGCCAGCAGACCGGGACAGTACAATGAGCAGTTCTTC.

This clone occurred once. This chain joins TRBV15 and TRBJ1-5; possible D gene TRBD1, 5 bases. The CDR3 has 17 residues. Germline V gene data show CDR1 as LNHNV and CDR2 as YYDKDF (reference sequence). Trimming shortened V by 0 bases and J by 3 bases, and 15 bases separated the two germline ends. The CDR3 DNA reads as TGTGCCACCAGCAGAGATTTCCCAGGGAAACCCAATCAGCCCCAGCATTTT. Protein sequence: CATSRDFPGKPNQPQHF.

To note about this clone: The same CDR3 also results from other DNA sequences found in this sample. The CDR3 DNA reads TGCGCCAGCAGTGAGTCTCCCAGCTCCTACAATGAGCAGTTCTTC. Its protein is CASSESPSSYNEQFF. V usage is TRBV10-1 and J usage is TRBJ2-1; D gene uncertain. Per the germline V gene, CDR1 is WNHNN and CDR2 is SYGVQD (reference sequence). The CDR3 covers 15 residues. The ends were cut back, 0 bases at V and 0 bases at J, with 6 bases in the middle.

The genes are TRBV19 and TRBJ1-1; possible D gene TRBD1, 5 bases. CDR3 length: 14 amino acids. The ends were cut back, 2 bases at V and 5 bases at J, with 12 bases in the middle. Germline V gene sequence: CDR1 LNHDA, CDR2 SQIVND (reference sequence). CDR3 amino acids: CASSIRGAWTEAFF. The CDR3, as DNA: TGTGCCAGTAGTATACGAGGGGCCTGGACTGAAGCTTTCTTT.

V usage is TRBV12-3 or TRBV12-4 and J usage is TRBJ2-7; TRBD2 is a possible D gene (6 bases). V lost 7 bases, J lost 5 bases, and 12 bases lay in between. This CDR3 region has 12 residues. CDR3 loop: CASTQGGDEQYF. The CDR3 DNA reads as TGTGCCAGCACCCAAGGAGGGGACGAGCAGTACTTC.

The gene calls are TRBV10-3 and TRBJ1-5, with D uncertain. The germline V gene encodes CDR1 ENHRY and CDR2 SYGVKD. V was cut by 6 bases and J by 0 bases, with 12 bases left in between. CDR3 length: 15 amino acids. CDR3 coding DNA: TGTGCCATCAGCCGGTCAAAGGATAGCAATCAGCCCCAGCATTTT. This sequence encodes CAISRSKDSNQPQHF.